The rows below give T cell receptor beta chains drawn from one sample of a study of vaccination effects on CD4 cells after COVID-19. Their antigens remain unidentified. The method was immunoSEQ multiplex PCR; TCRdb's version includes in-frame clones alone and lacks a portion of them. The table shows some 60,000 clones, with just under 80% occurring only once. The specimen was CD4+ T cells from PBMCs cultured without peptide, collected after COVID-19 vaccination. The receptors shown here come from a human donor who received a COVID-19 vaccine. Both conserved end residues are part of each CDR3. The order of the fields is V gene, J gene, CDR3 protein.

TRBV5-8	TRBJ1-5	CASSPLWDENQPQHF
TRBV6-5	TRBJ1-5	CASRWDRRSNQPQHF
TRBV6-5	TRBJ2-3	CASSLDRGAGDTQYF
TRBV2	TRBJ1-4	CASSEGQAYEKLFF
TRBV28	TRBJ1-2	CASSAHRGRGYGYTF
TRBV11-2	TRBJ2-3	CASRPVRGSTDTQYF
TRBV28	TRBJ1-2	CASSPFQGSYGYTF
TRBV13	TRBJ2-3	CASSTPPPMTDTQYF
TRBV5-1	TRBJ1-1	CASSRRQGNTEAFF
TRBV29-1	TRBJ1-1	CSVEDWSRDGNTEAFF
TRBV6-5	TRBJ2-7	CASSQSYNLRYEQYF
TRBV19	TRBJ2-7	CASSTRTSRPYEQYF
TRBV3-1/TRBV3-2	TRBJ2-1	CASSQPLGTRGNEQFF
TRBV19	TRBJ2-3	CASSIFSGNPSTDTQYF
TRBV19	TRBJ1-5	CASSKGLSNQPQHF
TRBV4-3	TRBJ2-2	CASSQGTGGNTGELFF
TRBV29-1	TRBJ2-2	CSVHRGDTGELFF
TRBV9	TRBJ2-2	CASRLSQNTGELFF
TRBV3-1/TRBV3-2	TRBJ1-3	CASSHTTVSGNTIYF
TRBV3-1/TRBV3-2	TRBJ1-1	CASSQGLYMNTEAFF
TRBV10-3	TRBJ2-7	CAISSGTAAYEQYF
TRBV28	TRBJ2-3	CASNPLGQGADTQYF
TRBV5-5	TRBJ2-1	CASSVTGTGYRDEQFF
TRBV28	TRBJ1-2	CASSSGPFYGYTF
TRBV20-1	TRBJ1-4	CSASQWSGEKLFF
TRBV28	TRBJ2-3	CASSPGLAIRDAQYF
TRBV6-5	TRBJ1-1	CASLSLNTEAFF
TRBV6-5	TRBJ2-7	CASSYSHGQGGGEQYF
TRBV13	TRBJ2-1	CASSLVSSYNEQFF
TRBV3-1/TRBV3-2	TRBJ2-1	CASSQFRDAGVFGQFF
TRBV3-1/TRBV3-2	TRBJ1-4	CASSQQGTNEKLFF
TRBV29-1	TRBJ1-1	CSAHNKNTEAFF
TRBV6-6	TRBJ1-1	CASSIDGMNTEAFF
TRBV24-1	TRBJ2-3	CATSDKGQGADTQYF
TRBV7-2	TRBJ2-5	CASTTRRETQYF
TRBV19	TRBJ2-2	CASSMVDRKNTGELFF
TRBV19	TRBJ1-2	CASSIAQGIMGYTF
TRBV2	TRBJ1-2	CASSPGRTNYGYTF
TRBV11-2	TRBJ1-4	CASSEIGQGEKLFF
TRBV7-2	TRBJ2-2	CASSPRTSGKDTGELFF
TRBV30	TRBJ1-5	CAWSPALMGGSNQPQHF
TRBV20-1	TRBJ1-5	CSASLYLLGNQPQHF
TRBV30	TRBJ2-6	CAWNRQGSGANVLTF
TRBV5-4	TRBJ2-3	CASSWDRHIGTDTQYF
TRBV25-1	TRBJ1-1	CASSEFSWTSSTNAEAFF
TRBV9	TRBJ2-3	CASGPGTSGTDTQYF
TRBV5-6	TRBJ1-2	CASSFQGQGEPYGYTF
TRBV18	TRBJ1-1	CASSPDQNTEAFF
TRBV14	TRBJ1-2	CASSHRAGTGGIRGYTF
TRBV11-2	TRBJ2-2	CASSGRQGSIGELFF
TRBV2	TRBJ2-1	CASSALAVNEQFF
TRBV11-2	TRBJ1-4	CASSLGQGELFF
TRBV11-2	TRBJ1-1	CASRQTGRYTEAFF
TRBV11-2	TRBJ1-4	CASSLERWSKHHATNEKLFF
TRBV5-1	TRBJ2-7	CASSSSGGLSYEQYF
TRBV6-1	TRBJ1-5	CASSEMGVNQPQHF
TRBV28	TRBJ1-1	CASSSPTTEAFF
TRBV18	TRBJ2-1	CASSRDSSSYNEQFF